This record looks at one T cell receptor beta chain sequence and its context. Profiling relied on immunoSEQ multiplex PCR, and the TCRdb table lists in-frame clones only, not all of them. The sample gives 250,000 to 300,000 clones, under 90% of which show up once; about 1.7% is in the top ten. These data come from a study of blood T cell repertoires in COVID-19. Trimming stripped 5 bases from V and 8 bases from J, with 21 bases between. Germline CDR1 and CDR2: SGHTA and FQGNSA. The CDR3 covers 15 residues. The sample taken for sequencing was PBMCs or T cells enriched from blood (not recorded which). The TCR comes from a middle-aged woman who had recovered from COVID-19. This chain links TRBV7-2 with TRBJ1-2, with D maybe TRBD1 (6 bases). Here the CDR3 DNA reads TGTGCCAGCAGCCTCCACCAACAGGGATCCGGCGGCTACACCTTC. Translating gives CASSLHQQGSGGYTF.